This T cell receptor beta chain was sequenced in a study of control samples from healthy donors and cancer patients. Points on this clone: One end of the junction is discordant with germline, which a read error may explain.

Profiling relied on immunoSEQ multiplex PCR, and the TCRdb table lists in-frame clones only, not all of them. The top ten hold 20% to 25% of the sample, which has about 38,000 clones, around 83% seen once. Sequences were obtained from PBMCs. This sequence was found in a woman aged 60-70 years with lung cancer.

CDR3 region: CASSRRLAGGPGGELFF. The CDR3 DNA follows: TGTGCTAGCAGCCGCAGACTAGCGGGAGGGCCTGGCGGGGAGCTGTTTTTT. The chain recombines TRBV7-7 with TRBJ2-2; TRBD2 aligns across 14 bases. CDR1 and CDR2 (germline): SSHAT, FNYEAQ (reference sequence). This CDR3 has 17 residues.